The entry below describes one T cell receptor beta chain. Looked up from germline, CDR1 is SGHTA and CDR2 is FQGNSA. This CDR3 comprises 15 residues. The V segment lost 6 bases and the J segment 0 bases; nucleotides outside the gene matches: 5. These data are taken from a study of T cell responses to AZD1222 COVID-19 vaccine. Clones were read by immunoSEQ multiplex PCR, and TCRdb kept only the in-frame ones, dropping some. The repertoire holds 130,000 to 150,000 clones, with 70% to 90% as singletons. The starting material was peripheral blood, obtained on day 0 of AZD1222 vaccination. The sequence came from an adult in good health. The rearrangement uses TRBV7-2 and TRBJ2-3; 8 positions agree with TRBD1. The CDR3 here is CASRRDRPSTDTQYF. CDR3 DNA sequence: TGTGCCAGCAGACGGGACAGGCCGAGCACAGATACGCAGTATTTT.